In this sample, the clone carrying this T cell receptor (beta chain) turned up a few times. What it binds is not known. The data were obtained in a study of cytomegalovirus exposure and HLA in healthy donors. Amplification used 60 Vbeta primers and 13 Jbeta primers. Sequencing was performed with immunoSEQ multiplex PCR; in TCRdb, only in-frame clones are kept and a portion is missing. The profile shows over 100,000 clones, about three quarters of them singletons. Trimming cost V 5 bases and J 4 bases, with 16 bases left between them. The germline CDR1 and CDR2 sequences are SGHRS and YFSETQ. This CDR3 has 15 amino acids. General observations from the study: Most TCR beta V segments were productive about 90% or about 30% of the time in an earlier analysis. The listing of 150 or so TCR beta chains classed them as cytomegalovirus-associated.

The chain couples TRBV5-1 to TRBJ1-3; D perhaps matches TRBD1 (6 bases). This TCR derives from a woman aged 30 to 39 in good health and CMV-seropositive. Sequencing input: PBMCs. The CDR3 nucleotides are TGCGCCAGCAGTCCGGGGGGCCAGACAGGAAACACCATATATTTT. Translation: CASSPGGQTGNTIYF.